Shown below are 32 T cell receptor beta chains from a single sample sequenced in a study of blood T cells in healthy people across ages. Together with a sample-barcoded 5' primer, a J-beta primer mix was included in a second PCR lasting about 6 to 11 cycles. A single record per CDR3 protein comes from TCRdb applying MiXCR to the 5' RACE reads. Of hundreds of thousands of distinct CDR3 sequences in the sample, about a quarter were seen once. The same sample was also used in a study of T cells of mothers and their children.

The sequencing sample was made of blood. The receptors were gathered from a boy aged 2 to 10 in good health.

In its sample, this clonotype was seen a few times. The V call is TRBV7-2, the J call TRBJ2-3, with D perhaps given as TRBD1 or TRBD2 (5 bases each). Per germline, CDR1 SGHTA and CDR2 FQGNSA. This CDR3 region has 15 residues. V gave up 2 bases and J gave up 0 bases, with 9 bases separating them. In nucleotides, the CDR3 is TGTGCCAGCAGCTTACAGGGCGGGAGCACAGATACGCAGTATTTT. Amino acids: CASSLQGGSTDTQYF.

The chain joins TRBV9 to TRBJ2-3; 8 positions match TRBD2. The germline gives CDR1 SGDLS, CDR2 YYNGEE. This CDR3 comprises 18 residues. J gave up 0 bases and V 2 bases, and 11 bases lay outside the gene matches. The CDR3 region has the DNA TGTGCCAGCAGCGTCGTAGCGGGAACCCCTCTTAGCACAGATACGCAGTATTTT. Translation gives CASSVVAGTPLSTDTQYF.

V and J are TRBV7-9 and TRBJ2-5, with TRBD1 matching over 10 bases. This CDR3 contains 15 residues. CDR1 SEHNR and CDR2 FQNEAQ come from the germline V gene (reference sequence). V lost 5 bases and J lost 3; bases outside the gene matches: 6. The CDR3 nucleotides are TGTGCCAGCAGCAAGGGACAGGGGCCCGAAGAGACCCAGTACTTC. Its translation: CASSKGQGPEETQYF.

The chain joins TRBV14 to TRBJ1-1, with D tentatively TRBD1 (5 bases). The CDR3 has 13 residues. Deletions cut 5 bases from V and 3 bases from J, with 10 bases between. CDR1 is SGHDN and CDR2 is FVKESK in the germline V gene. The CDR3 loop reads CASSWDWDTEAFF. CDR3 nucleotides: TGTGCCAGCAGCTGGGACTGGGACACTGAAGCTTTCTTT.

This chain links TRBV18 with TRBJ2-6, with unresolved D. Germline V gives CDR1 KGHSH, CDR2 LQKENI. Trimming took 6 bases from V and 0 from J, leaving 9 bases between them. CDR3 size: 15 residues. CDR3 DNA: TGTGCCAGCTCGCTGACGAACTCTGGGGCCAACGTCCTGACTTTC. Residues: CASSLTNSGANVLTF.

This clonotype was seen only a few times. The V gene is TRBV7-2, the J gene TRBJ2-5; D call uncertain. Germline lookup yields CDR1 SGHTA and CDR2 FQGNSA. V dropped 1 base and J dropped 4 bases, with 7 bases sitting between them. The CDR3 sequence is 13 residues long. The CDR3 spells CASSLGIIETQYF. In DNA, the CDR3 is TGTGCCAGCAGCTTAGGGATTATAGAGACCCAGTACTTC. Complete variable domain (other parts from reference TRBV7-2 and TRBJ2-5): GAGVSQSPSNKVTEKGKDVELRCDPISGHTALYWYRQSLGQGLEFLIYFQGNSAPDKSGLPSDRFSAERTGGSVSTLTIQRTQQEDSAVYLCASSLGIIETQYFGPGTRLLVL.

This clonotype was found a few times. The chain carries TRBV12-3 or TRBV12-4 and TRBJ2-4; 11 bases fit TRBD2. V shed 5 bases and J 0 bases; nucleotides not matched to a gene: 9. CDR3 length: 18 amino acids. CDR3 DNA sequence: TGTGCCAGCAGTCTAGGGCGGCTAGCGGGAGGAGCCAAAAACATTCAGTACTTC. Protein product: CASSLGRLAGGAKNIQYF.

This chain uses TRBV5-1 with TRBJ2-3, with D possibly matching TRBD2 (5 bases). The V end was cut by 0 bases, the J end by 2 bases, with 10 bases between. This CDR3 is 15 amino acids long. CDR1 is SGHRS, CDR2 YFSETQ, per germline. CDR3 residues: CASSLGGRFTDTQYF. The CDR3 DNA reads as TGCGCCAGCAGCTTGGGAGGGCGGTTCACAGATACGCAGTATTTT.

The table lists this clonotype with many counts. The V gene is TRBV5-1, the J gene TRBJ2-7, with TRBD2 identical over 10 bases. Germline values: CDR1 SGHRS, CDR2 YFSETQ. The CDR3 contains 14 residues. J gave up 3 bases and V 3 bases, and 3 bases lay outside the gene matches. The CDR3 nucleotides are TGCGCCAGCAGCTCCGGACTAGCGGACTACGAGCAGTACTTC. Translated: CASSSGLADYEQYF.

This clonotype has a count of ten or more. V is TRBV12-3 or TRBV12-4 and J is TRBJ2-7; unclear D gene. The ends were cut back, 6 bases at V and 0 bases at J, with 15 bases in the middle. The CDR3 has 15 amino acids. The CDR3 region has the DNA TGTGCCAGCAGCGGAGACCGAAGGAGCTCCTACGAGCAGTACTTC. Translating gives CASSGDRRSSYEQYF.

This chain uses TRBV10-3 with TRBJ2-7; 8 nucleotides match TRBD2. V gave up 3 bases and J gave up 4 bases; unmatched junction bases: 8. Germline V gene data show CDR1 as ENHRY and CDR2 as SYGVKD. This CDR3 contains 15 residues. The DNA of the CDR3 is TGTGCCATCAGTGAATACGGGGGGGCCGGGTACGAGCAGTACTTC. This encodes CAISEYGGAGYEQYF.

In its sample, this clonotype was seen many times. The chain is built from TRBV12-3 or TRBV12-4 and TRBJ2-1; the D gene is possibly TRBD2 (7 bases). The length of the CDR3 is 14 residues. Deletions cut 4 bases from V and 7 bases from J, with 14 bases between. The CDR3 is CASSSSGGRNEQFF. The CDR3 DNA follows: TGTGCCAGCAGTTCCTCGGGGGGCCGGAATGAGCAGTTCTTC.

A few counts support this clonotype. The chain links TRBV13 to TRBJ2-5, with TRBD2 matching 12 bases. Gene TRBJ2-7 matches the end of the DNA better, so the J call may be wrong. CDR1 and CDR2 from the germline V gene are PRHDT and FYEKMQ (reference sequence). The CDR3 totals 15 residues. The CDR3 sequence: CASSLTSGRRNEQYF. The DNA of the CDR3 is TGTGCCAGCAGCTTAACTAGCGGGAGGAGAAACGAGCAGTACTTC.

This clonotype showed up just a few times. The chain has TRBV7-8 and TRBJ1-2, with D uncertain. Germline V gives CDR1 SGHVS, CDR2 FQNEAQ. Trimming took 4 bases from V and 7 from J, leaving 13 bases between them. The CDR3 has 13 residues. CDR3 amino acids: CASSSLPTVGYTF. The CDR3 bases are TGTGCCAGCAGCTCCCTGCCGACGGTTGGCTACACCTTC.

The chain's CDR3 is CAISSGTERGGELFF. Written as DNA, the CDR3 is TGTGCCATCAGTTCCGGGACAGAACGAGGCGGGGAGCTGTTTTTT. This chain connects TRBV10-3 to TRBJ2-2; 7 positions agree with TRBD1. This CDR3 contains 15 residues. V lost 5 bases and J lost 7; bases outside the gene matches: 10. Germline CDR1 and CDR2: ENHRY and SYGVKD.

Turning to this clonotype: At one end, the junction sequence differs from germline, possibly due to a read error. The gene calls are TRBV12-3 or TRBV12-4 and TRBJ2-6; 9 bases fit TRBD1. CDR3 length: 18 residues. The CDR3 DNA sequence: TGTGCCAGCAGTGACTCCGGGACAGGGTTAGCTGGGGCCAACGTCCCGACTTTC. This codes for CASSDSGTGLAGANVPTF.

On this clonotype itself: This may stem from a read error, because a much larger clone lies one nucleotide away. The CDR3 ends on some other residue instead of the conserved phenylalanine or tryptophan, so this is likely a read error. As DNA, the CDR3 is TGTGCCAGCAGCTCCAGGGGTCATGAGCAGTTCCTC. It translates to CASSSRGHEQFL. V and J are TRBV11-2 and TRBJ2-1; maybe TRBD1 (6 bases). Trimming pared 4 bases from V and 8 bases from J, leaving 9 bases between. This CDR3 is 12 amino acids long. The germline V gene has CDR1 SGHAT and CDR2 FQNNGV.

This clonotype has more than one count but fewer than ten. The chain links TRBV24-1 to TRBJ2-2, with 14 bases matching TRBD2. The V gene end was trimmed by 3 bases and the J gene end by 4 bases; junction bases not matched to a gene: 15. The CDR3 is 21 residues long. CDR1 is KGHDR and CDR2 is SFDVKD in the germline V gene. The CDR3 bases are TGTGCCACCAGTGATCCGGACGACGGGACTAGCGGGGGAGCGAGCACCGGGGAGCTGTTTTTT. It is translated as CATSDPDDGTSGGASTGELFF.

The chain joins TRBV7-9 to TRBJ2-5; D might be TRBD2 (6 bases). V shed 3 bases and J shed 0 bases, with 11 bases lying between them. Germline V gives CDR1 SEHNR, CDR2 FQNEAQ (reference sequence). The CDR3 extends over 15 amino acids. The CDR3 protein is CASSFAGPYQETQYF. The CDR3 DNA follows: TGTGCCAGCAGCTTTGCGGGACCTTACCAAGAGACCCAGTACTTC.

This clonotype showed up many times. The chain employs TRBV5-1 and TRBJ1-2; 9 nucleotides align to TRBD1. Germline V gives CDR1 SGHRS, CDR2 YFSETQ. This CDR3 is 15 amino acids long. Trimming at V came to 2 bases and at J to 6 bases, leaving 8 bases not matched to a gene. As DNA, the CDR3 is TGCGCCAGCAGCTTTGACAGGGGGGAAACAGATGGCTACACCTTC. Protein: CASSFDRGETDGYTF.

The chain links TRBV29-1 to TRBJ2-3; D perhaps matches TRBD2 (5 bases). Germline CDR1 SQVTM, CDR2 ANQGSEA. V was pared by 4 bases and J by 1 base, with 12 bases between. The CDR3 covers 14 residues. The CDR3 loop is CSVVGGPGTDTQYF. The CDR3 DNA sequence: TGCAGCGTTGTTGGAGGCCCGGGCACAGATACGCAGTATTTT.

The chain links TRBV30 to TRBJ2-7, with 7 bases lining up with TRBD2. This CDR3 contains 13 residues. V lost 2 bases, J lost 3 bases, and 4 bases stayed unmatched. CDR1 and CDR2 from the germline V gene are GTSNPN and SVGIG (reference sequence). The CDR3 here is CAWSYGGVYEQYF. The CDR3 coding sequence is TGTGCCTGGAGTTATGGGGGGGTCTACGAGCAGTACTTC.

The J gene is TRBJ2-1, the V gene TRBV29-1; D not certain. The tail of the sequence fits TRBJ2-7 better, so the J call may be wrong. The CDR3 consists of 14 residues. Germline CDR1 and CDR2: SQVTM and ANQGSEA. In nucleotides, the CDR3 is TGCAGCGTCCTTACCGGAGACACACCCTACGAGCAGTACTTC. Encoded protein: CSVLTGDTPYEQYF.

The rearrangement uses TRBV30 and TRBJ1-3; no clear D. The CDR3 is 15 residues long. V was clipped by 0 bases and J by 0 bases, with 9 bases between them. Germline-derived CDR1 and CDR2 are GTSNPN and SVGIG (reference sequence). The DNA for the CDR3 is TGTGCCTGGAGTGTACGCTGGGACTCTGGAAACACCATATATTTT. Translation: CAWSVRWDSGNTIYF.

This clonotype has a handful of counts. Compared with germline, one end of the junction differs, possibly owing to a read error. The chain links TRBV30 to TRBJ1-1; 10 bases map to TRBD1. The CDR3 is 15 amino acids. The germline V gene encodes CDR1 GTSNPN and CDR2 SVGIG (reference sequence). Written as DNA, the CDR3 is TGTGCCAGGAGTCTCTGGACAGGGGGAAGTGGTGGAGCTTTCTTT. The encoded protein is CARSLWTGGSGGAFF.

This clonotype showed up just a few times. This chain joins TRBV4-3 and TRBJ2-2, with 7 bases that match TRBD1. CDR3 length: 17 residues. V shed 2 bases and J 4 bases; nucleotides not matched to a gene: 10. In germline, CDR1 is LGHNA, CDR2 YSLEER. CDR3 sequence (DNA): TGCGCCAGCAGCCAACTAGGACCGGGACAGATCACCGGGGAGCTGTTTTTT. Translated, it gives CASSQLGPGQITGELFF.

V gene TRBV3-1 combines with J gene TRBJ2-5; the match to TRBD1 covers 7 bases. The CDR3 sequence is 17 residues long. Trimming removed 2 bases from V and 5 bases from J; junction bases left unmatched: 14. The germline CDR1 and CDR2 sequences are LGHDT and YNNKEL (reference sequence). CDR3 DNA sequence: TGTGCCAGCAGCCAACTCTGGACAGGTCCCGATTGGGAGACCCAGTACTTC. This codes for CASSQLWTGPDWETQYF.

Written as DNA, the CDR3 is TGTGCCAGCAGTCCACACTCAACAGGTACTGGGGCCAACGTCCTGACTTTC. It yields the protein CASSPHSTGTGANVLTF. V is TRBV28 and J is TRBJ2-6; possible D gene TRBD1, 5 bases. The CDR3 spans 17 residues. Germline V gene lookup returns CDR1 MDHEN and CDR2 SYDVKM. V dropped 5 bases and J dropped 2 bases, with 16 bases sitting between them.

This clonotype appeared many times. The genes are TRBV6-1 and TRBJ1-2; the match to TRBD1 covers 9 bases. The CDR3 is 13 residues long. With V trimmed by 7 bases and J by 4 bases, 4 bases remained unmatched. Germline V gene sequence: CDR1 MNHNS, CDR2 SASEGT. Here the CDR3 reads CASIETGGYGYTF. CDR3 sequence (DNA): TGTGCCAGCATCGAGACAGGGGGCTATGGCTACACCTTC.

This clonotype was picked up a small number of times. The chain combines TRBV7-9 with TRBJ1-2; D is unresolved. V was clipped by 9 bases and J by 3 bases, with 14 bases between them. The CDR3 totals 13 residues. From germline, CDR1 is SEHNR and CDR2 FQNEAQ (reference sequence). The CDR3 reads CARDLAEHYGYTF. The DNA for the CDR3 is TGTGCCAGAGACTTGGCAGAGCACTATGGCTACACCTTC.

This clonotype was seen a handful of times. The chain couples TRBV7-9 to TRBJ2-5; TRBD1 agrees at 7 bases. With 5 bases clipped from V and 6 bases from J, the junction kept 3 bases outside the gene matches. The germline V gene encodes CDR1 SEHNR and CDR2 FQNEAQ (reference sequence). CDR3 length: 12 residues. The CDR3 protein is CASSPGGQTQYF. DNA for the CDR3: TGTGCCAGCAGCCCAGGGGGACAGACCCAGTACTTC.

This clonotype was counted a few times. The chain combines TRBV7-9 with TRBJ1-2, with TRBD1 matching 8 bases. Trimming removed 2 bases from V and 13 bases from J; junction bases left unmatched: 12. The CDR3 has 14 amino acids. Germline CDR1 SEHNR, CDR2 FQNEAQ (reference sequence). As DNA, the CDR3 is TGTGCCAGCAGCTTACGTGGGACAGGCCGTCGTAGCACCTTC. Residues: CASSLRGTGRRSTF.